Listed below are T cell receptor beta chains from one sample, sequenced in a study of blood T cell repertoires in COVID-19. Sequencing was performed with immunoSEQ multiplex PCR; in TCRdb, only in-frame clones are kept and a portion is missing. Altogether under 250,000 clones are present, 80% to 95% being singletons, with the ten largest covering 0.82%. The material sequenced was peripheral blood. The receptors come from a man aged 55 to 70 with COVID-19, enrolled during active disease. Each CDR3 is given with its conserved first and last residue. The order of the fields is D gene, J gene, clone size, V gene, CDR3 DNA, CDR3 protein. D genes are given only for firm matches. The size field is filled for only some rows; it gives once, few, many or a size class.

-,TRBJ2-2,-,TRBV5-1,TGCGCCAGCAGCTTGGCTAGGGGGAGCTCCGGGGAGCTGTTTTTT,CASSLARGSSGELFF
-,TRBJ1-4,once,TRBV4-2,TGTGCCAGCAGCCCCGAAGGGGTCGCTCGTCAAAAACTGTTTTTT,CASSPEGVARQKLFF
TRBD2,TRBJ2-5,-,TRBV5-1,TGCGCCAGCAGCTTGTTTCTCGGCGGGGGGGGAGAGACCCAGTACTTC,CASSLFLGGGGETQYF
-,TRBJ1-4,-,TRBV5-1,TGCGCCAGCAGCTTGGGTTCACAGACAACTAATGAAAAACTGTTTTTT,CASSLGSQTTNEKLFF
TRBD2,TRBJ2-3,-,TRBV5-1,TGCGCCAGCAGCTTGGAGGGCGGGAGGGCCGGTGATACGCAGTATTTT,CASSLEGGRAGDTQYF
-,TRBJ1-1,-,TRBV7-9,TGTGCCAGCAGCTTATCTGGGGGGGTGAACACTGAAGCTTTCTTT,CASSLSGGVNTEAFF
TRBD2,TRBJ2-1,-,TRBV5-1,TGCGCCAGCCGTCCGTCTAGCGGATCAATTTACAATGAGCAGTTCTTC,CASRPSSGSIYNEQFF
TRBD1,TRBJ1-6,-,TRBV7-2,TGTGCCAGCAGCTTCGACAGGGGTAATTCACCCCTCCACTTT,CASSFDRGNSPLHF
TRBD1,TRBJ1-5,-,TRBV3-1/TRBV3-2,TGTGCCAGCAGTAATACAGGGGGTAATCAGCCCCAGCATTTT,CASSNTGGNQPQHF
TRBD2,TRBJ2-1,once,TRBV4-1,TGCGCCAGCAGCCCGGGACTAGCAGGTAATGAGCAGTTCTTC,CASSPGLAGNEQFF
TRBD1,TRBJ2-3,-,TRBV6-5,TGTGCCAGTCGGGACAGGAGCACAGATACGCAGTATTTT,CASRDRSTDTQYF
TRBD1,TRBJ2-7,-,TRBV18,TGTGCCAGCTCACCACCGTCGGGACAGGGGATCTACGAGCAGTACTTC,CASSPPSGQGIYEQYF
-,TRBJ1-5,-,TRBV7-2,TGTGCCAGCAGGGGGGGGCCTCAACAGGGACAGCCCCAGCATTTT,CASRGGPQQGQPQHF
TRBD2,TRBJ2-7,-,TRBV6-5,TGTGCCAGCAGTTACTCTAGCGGGCCCCTCTCCTACGAGCAGTACTTC,CASSYSSGPLSYEQYF
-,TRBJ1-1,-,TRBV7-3,TGTGCCAGCAGCTTACACCCCGCCGTAAGGGGCACTGAAGCTTTCTTT,CASSLHPAVRGTEAFF
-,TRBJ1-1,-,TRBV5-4,TGTGCCAGCAGCCCCGGACTGGTCACTGAAGCTTTCTTT,CASSPGLVTEAFF
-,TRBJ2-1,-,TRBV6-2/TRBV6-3,TGTGCCAGCAGTTACGGGGGGACCCTCTACAATGAGCAGTTCTTC,CASSYGGTLYNEQFF
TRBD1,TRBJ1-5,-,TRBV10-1,TGCTCCCAATGGGTGGGACAGGGGTATCAGCCCCAGCATTTT,CSQWVGQGYQPQHF
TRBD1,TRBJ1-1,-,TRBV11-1,TGTGCCAGCACCCGGAGGGGGCCCACTGAAGCTTTCTTT,CASTRRGPTEAFF
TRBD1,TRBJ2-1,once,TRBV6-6,TGTGCCAGCACCTCTGTCGGGACAGGGGCGAATGAGCAGTTCTTC,CASTSVGTGANEQFF
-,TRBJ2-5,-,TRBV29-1,TGCAGCGCCCGGGACCAAGAGACCCAGTACTTC,CSARDQETQYF
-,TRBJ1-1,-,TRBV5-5,TGTGCCAGCAGCCGGACCGGGGACACTGAAGCTTTCTTT,CASSRTGDTEAFF
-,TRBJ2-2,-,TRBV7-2,TGTGCCAGCAGCTTGCAGTCAGGTGGATTCCCCGGGGAGCTGTTTTTT,CASSLQSGGFPGELFF
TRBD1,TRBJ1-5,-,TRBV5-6,TGTGCCAGCAGCTACAGGGGGCTCAATCAGCCCCAGCATTTT,CASSYRGLNQPQHF
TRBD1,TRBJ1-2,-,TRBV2,TGTGCCAGCAGCCGATGGACAGGGGACTATGGCTACACCTTC,CASSRWTGDYGYTF
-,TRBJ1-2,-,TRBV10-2,TGCGCCAGCAGTGAGCGAGGGGGTGATGGCTACACCTTC,CASSERGGDGYTF
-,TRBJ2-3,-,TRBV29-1,TGCAGCGTTGTAGTCCCAAGCGCAGATACGCAGTATTTT,CSVVVPSADTQYF
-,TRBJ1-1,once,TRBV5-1,TGCGCCAGCAGCTTAGGGGGGGCGGACACTGAAGCTTTCTTT,CASSLGGADTEAFF
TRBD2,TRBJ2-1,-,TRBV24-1,TGTGCCACCAGTGGCCTGACTAGCGGGAGGGTCCCTGAGCAGTTCTTC,CATSGLTSGRVPEQFF
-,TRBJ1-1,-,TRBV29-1,TGCAGCGTTGGGCCCGAAGGCAGGGGCAACACTGAAGCTTTCTTT,CSVGPEGRGNTEAFF
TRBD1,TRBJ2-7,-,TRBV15,TGTGCCACCAGCAGAGCCCCCGGACAGGTAAAGGGCTACGAGCAGTACTTC,CATSRAPGQVKGYEQYF
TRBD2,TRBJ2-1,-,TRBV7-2,TGTGCCAGCAGCTTTAGCGGGAGCTCCTACAATGAGCAGTTCTTC,CASSFSGSSYNEQFF
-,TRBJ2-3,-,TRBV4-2,TGTGCCACGGCGGTAGCGGACACAGATACGCAGTATTTT,CATAVADTDTQYF
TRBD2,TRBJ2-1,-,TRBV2,TGTGCCAGCACGGGAGGGGACCACTCCTACAATGAGCAGTTCTTC,CASTGGDHSYNEQFF
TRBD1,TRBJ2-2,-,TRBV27,TGTGCCAGCAGTCCTATATCGACAGGGGGCACCGGGGAGCTGTTTTTT,CASSPISTGGTGELFF
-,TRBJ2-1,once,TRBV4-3,TGCGCCAGCAGCCAAGGAAGGGGGAGGGGCGCCTACAATGAGCAGTTCTTC,CASSQGRGRGAYNEQFF
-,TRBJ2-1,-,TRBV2,TGTGCCAGCAGTGATCAACAGGTCTCCTACAATGAGCAGTTCTTC,CASSDQQVSYNEQFF
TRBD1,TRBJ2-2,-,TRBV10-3,TGTGCCATCAGGAGGACAGGGACGAACACCGGGGAGCTGTTTTTT,CAIRRTGTNTGELFF
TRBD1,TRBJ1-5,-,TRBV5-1,TGCGCCAGCAGCTTGGGACAGGGAAATAGCAATCAGCCCCAGCATTTT,CASSLGQGNSNQPQHF
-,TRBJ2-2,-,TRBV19,TGTGCCAGTAGTACAGGGGCCTTCGCGAACACCGGGGAGCTGTTTTTT,CASSTGAFANTGELFF
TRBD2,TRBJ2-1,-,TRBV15,TGTGCCACCAGCAGAGCTAGCGGGCCCTACAATGAGCAGTTCTTC,CATSRASGPYNEQFF
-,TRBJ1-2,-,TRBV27,TGTGCCAGCAGTTTGCGAGGGAGGATGAGCTATGGCTACACCTTC,CASSLRGRMSYGYTF
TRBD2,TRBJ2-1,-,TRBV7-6,TGTGCCAGCAGCTTAGTAGCGGGGGCCGACAATGAGCAGTTCTTC,CASSLVAGADNEQFF
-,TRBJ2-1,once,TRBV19,TGTGCCAGTAGTAAGACACGCAATGAGCAGTTCTTC,CASSKTRNEQFF